This T cell receptor beta chain was captured by sequencing in a study of T cell responses to AZD1222 COVID-19 vaccine. The method was immunoSEQ multiplex PCR; TCRdb's version includes in-frame clones alone and lacks a portion of them. Of 150,000 to 200,000 clones in the sample, almost 90% were seen once. Germline CDR1 reads ENHRY; CDR2 reads SYGVKD. The CDR3 has 15 amino acids. V was cut by 0 bases and J by 10 bases, with 13 bases left in between. This chain links TRBV10-3 with TRBJ1-6, with D possibly matching TRBD1 (5 bases). The TCR originated in an adult in good health. Sample: peripheral blood, taken on day 0 of AZD1222 vaccination. The chain's CDR3 is CAISESMRGGSPLHF. CDR3 in DNA: TGTGCCATCAGTGAGTCGATGAGGGGAGGATCACCCCTCCACTTT.